Presented here are 22 T cell receptor beta chains from one specimen sequenced in a study of Ad26.COV2.S vaccination and SARS-CoV-2 variants. Described treatment: 15 to 20 received Ad26.COV2.S at low or high dose, single or two shots; several received placebo; per-sample allocation not given. Sampling occurred on day 63 after the first vaccine or placebo injection. Clones were read by immunoSEQ multiplex PCR, and TCRdb kept only the in-frame ones, dropping some. The sample shows roughly 380,000 clones, 80% to 90% of them seen only once. Sequences were derived from peripheral blood, sampled in a trial of Ad26.COV2.S vaccine versus placebo. These receptors came from a person between 18 and 65 years old who received the Ad26.COV2.S COVID-19 vaccine or a placebo.

This rearrangement joins TRBV7-8 to TRBJ2-7; the D gene is possibly TRBD2 (5 bases). The germline V and J ends were trimmed by 5 bases and 7 bases, with 24 bases remaining between them. There are 16 residues in the CDR3. Germline loops: CDR1 SGHVS, CDR2 FQNEAQ. The CDR3: CASSPLRGLDLYEQYF. CDR3 nucleotide sequence: TGTGCCAGCAGCCCACTTCGAGGGCTTGATTTATATGAGCAGTACTTC. Variable domain in full (rest from reference TRBV7-8 and TRBJ2-7): GAGVSQSPRYKVAKRGQDVALRCDPISGHVSLFWYQQALGQGPEFLTYFQNEAQLDKSGLPSDRFFAERPEGSVSTLKIQRTQQEDSAVYLCASSPLRGLDLYEQYFGPGTRLTVT.

The CDR3 reads CASSIEANEKLFF. CDR3 bases: TGTGCCAGTTCTATCGAGGCTAATGAAAAACTGTTTTTT. The chain uses TRBV6-6 and TRBJ1-4; D gene uncertain. This CDR3 region has 13 residues. The V gene lost 9 bases and the J gene lost 3 bases, with 11 bases spanning the gap. The germline CDR1 and CDR2 sequences are MNHNY and SVGAGI (reference sequence).

This clone was found once. This chain links TRBV30 with TRBJ1-3, with D hard to call. Per the germline V gene, CDR1 is GTSNPN and CDR2 is SVGIG (reference sequence). The CDR3 runs 15 residues. Trimming left V 1 base short and J 1 base short, with 11 bases between. Written as DNA, the CDR3 is TGTGCCTGGAGTGCCCCCCTAAAATCTGGAAACACCATATATTTT. This translates into CAWSAPLKSGNTIYF. Together with reference TRBV30 and TRBJ1-3, the CDR3 gives the full variable domain: SQTIHQWPATLVQPVGSPLSLECTVEGTSNPNLYWYRQAAGRGLQLLFYSVGIGQISSEVPQNLSASRPQDRQFILSSKKLLLSDSGFYLCAWSAPLKSGNTIYFGEGSWLTVV.

V is TRBV19 and J is TRBJ1-5; D gene uncertain. The length of the CDR3 is 15 residues. V dropped 6 bases and J dropped 1 base, with 13 bases sitting between them. CDR1 and CDR2 (germline): LNHDA, SQIVND (reference sequence). The CDR3 here is CASSPAPASNQPQHF. In nucleotides, the CDR3 is TGTGCCAGTAGCCCGGCGCCGGCAAGCAATCAGCCCCAGCATTTT.

V usage is TRBV10-3 and J usage is TRBJ2-7; D perhaps matches TRBD1 (6 bases). Per germline, CDR1 ENHRY and CDR2 SYGVKD. CDR3 length: 12 amino acids. CDR3 protein: CAVRQDTYEQYF. The CDR3, as DNA: TGTGCTGTGAGACAGGACACCTACGAGCAGTACTTC.

DNA of the CDR3: TGTGCCAGCAGCTTTTTGATACAAGAGACCCAGTACTTC. It encodes CASSFLIQETQYF. The chain joins TRBV7-2 to TRBJ2-5; D is ambiguous. The CDR3 loop spans 13 amino acids. V shed 3 bases and J shed 2 bases, with 7 bases lying between them. Germline-derived CDR1 and CDR2 are SGHTA and FQGNSA. Supplemented by reference TRBV7-2 and TRBJ2-5, the full variable domain reads GAGVSQSPSNKVTEKGKDVELRCDPISGHTALYWYRQSLGQGLEFLIYFQGNSAPDKSGLPSDRFSAERTGGSVSTLTIQRTQQEDSAVYLCASSFLIQETQYFGPGTRLLVL.

The genes are TRBV5-5 and TRBJ2-1; a weak D match, TRBD2 (5 bases). The CDR3 totals 11 residues. Germline CDR1 is SGHKS and CDR2 is YYEKEE (reference sequence). Deletions cut 4 bases from V and 9 bases from J, with 8 bases between. CDR3 protein: CASSPGSEQFF. As DNA, the CDR3 is TGTGCCAGCAGCCCGGGGAGTGAGCAGTTCTTC.

The genes are TRBV7-9 and TRBJ2-1; TRBD2 agrees at 10 bases. The V segment lost 5 bases and the J segment 4 bases; nucleotides outside the gene matches: 5. Germline values: CDR1 SEHNR, CDR2 FQNEAQ (reference sequence). CDR3 length equals 15 residues. The CDR3 DNA reads TGTGCCAGCAGCGAAGCGGGGGGGCGATACAATGAGCAGTTCTTC. Its protein product is CASSEAGGRYNEQFF.

V and J are TRBV6-1 and TRBJ1-2, with D perhaps TRBD1 (5 bases). Trimming took 3 bases from V and 2 from J, leaving 13 bases between them. Germline V gene sequence: CDR1 MNHNS, CDR2 SASEGT. The CDR3 sequence is 15 residues long. CDR3 nucleotide sequence: TGTGCCAGCAGTGAGACCGGGGGGGGAAACTATGGCTACACCTTC. Its protein product is CASSETGGGNYGYTF.

This chain uses TRBV6-6 with TRBJ2-5; weak D call: TRBD1 (5 bases). Trimming shortened V by 2 bases and J by 1 base, and 8 bases separated the two germline ends. The CDR3 is 14 amino acids. Germline V gene lookup returns CDR1 MNHNY and CDR2 SVGAGI (reference sequence). CDR3 nucleotide sequence: TGTGCCAGCAGTTACCGAGACAGCCAAGAGACCCAGTACTTC. This gives the protein CASSYRDSQETQYF.

This rearrangement joins TRBV7-9 to TRBJ2-7; no reliable D call. Trimming shortened V by 6 bases and J by 2 bases, and 17 bases separated the two germline ends. Germline assignment: CDR1 SEHNR and CDR2 FQNEAQ (reference sequence). This CDR3 spans 15 amino acids. The CDR3 protein is CASSSRITATYEQYF. In DNA form, the CDR3 reads TGTGCCAGCAGTTCCCGGATAACGGCCACCTACGAGCAGTACTTC. The variable domain in full, completed from reference TRBV7-9 and TRBJ2-7, reads DTGVSQNPRHKITKRGQNVTFRCDPISEHNRLYWYRQTLGQGPEFLTYFQNEAQLEKSRLLSDRFSAERPKGSFSTLEIQRTEQGDSAMYLCASSSRITATYEQYFGPGTRLTVT.

J is TRBJ2-3 and V is TRBV29-1; 8 nucleotides match TRBD1. Germline CDR1 SQVTM, CDR2 ANQGSEA. J lost 1 base, V lost 6 bases, and 9 bases had no gene match. The CDR3 is made up of 15 amino acids. CDR3 loop: CSVGDRGRGTDTQYF. The CDR3 coding sequence is TGCAGCGTCGGTGACAGGGGTCGGGGCACAGATACGCAGTATTTT.

The chain recombines TRBV5-8 with TRBJ1-2, with TRBD1 matching 7 bases. V trimming: 5 bases; J trimming: 4 bases; junction bases outside the gene matches: 8. CDR3 length: 14 residues. From germline, CDR1 is SGHTS and CDR2 YDEGEE. CDR3 protein: CASRPPGQSYGYTF. The CDR3, as DNA: TGTGCCAGCAGGCCCCCGGGACAGTCCTATGGCTACACCTTC. Drawing the rest from reference TRBV5-8 and TRBJ1-2, the complete variable domain is EAGVTQSPTHLIKTRGQQATLRCSPISGHTSVYWYQQALGLGLQFLLWYDEGEERNRGNFPPRFSGRQFPNYSSELNVNALELEDSALYLCASRPPGQSYGYTFGSGTRLTVV.

The chain has TRBV7-9 and TRBJ1-2, with 11 bases matching TRBD1. V shed 5 bases, J shed 7 bases, and the junction held 6 bases outside the gene matches. Per the germline V gene, CDR1 is SEHNR and CDR2 is FQNEAQ (reference sequence). The CDR3 is made up of 14 amino acids. This CDR3 reads CASSTGQGVSGYTF. In DNA, the CDR3 is TGTGCCAGCAGCACGGGACAGGGGGTGAGTGGCTACACCTTC.

The gene calls are TRBV7-8 and TRBJ2-3, with 9 positions matching TRBD1. Germline loops: CDR1 SGHVS, CDR2 FQNEAQ. The CDR3 has 16 amino acids. Trimming at V came to 5 bases and at J to 5 bases, leaving 11 bases not matched to a gene. CDR3 nucleotide sequence: TGTGCCAGCAGCCACGGCCGGGACAGGGCGGAAGATACGCAGTATTTT. As protein: CASSHGRDRAEDTQYF.

The chain uses TRBV6-5 and TRBJ1-2, with 8 bases that match TRBD1. From germline, CDR1 is MNHEY and CDR2 SVGAGI. With 6 bases clipped from V and 8 bases from J, the junction kept 14 bases outside the gene matches. This CDR3 comprises 15 residues. For the CDR3, the DNA is TGTGCCAGCAGCCCCTCGGACAGGGAGGTACTCGGCTACACCTTC. It codes for CASSPSDREVLGYTF.

The chain has TRBV6-5 and TRBJ1-2; tentative D call: TRBD1 (6 bases). The CDR3 length is 15 residues. V shed 2 bases and J shed 5 bases, with 15 bases lying between them. Per the germline V gene, CDR1 is MNHEY and CDR2 is SVGAGI. In DNA, the CDR3 is TGTGCCAGCAGTTACCAGGCAGGGGCGACATATGGCTACACCTTC. Translation gives CASSYQAGATYGYTF.

The CDR3 here is CASRSRTQPGETQYF. CDR3 DNA: TGTGCCAGCAGATCAAGGACACAGCCGGGGGAGACCCAGTACTTC. The rearrangement joins TRBV7-6 to TRBJ2-5; D possibly uses TRBD1 or TRBD2 (5 bases each). Germline V gives CDR1 SGHVS, CDR2 FNYEAQ. CDR3 size: 15 residues. Trimming cost V 6 bases and J 5 bases, with 19 bases left between them.

The chain joins TRBV18 to TRBJ2-7; possibly TRBD2 for D (5 bases). The CDR3 runs 17 residues. Germline lookup yields CDR1 KGHSH and CDR2 LQKENI. Trimming took off 2 bases at V and 6 bases at J, with 23 bases between the two ends. The CDR3 DNA reads as TGTGCCAGCTCACCATTCGTGGTAATTCGGGGTAGAGTCGAGCAGTACTTC. Translation gives CASSPFVVIRGRVEQYF.

The gene calls are TRBV29-1 and TRBJ2-7; the D call may be TRBD1 or TRBD2 (6 bases each). V lost 4 bases to trimming and J lost 2 bases, with 12 bases between them. This CDR3 is built from 13 residues. Per the germline V gene, CDR1 is SQVTM and CDR2 is ANQGSEA. CDR3 nucleotide sequence: TGCAGCGTTGGGGCCGGGGGCCCCTACGAGCAGTACTTC. Amino acids: CSVGAGGPYEQYF.

The chain employs TRBV19 and TRBJ2-6; D gene ambiguous. Per germline, CDR1 LNHDA and CDR2 SQIVND (reference sequence). The CDR3 sequence is 15 residues long. The ends were cut back, 3 bases at V and 2 bases at J, with 8 bases in the middle. CDR3 sequence (DNA): TGTGCCAGTAGTATTAGGGTGGCTGGGGCCAACGTCCTGACTTTC. It specifies CASSIRVAGANVLTF.

On this clone: Other nucleotide sequences in the sample specify the same CDR3. This sequence joins TRBV12-3 or TRBV12-4 and TRBJ1-1, with a possible D match to TRBD1 (6 bases). V lost 1 base and J 5 bases, leaving 8 bases between the germline ends. The CDR3 has 13 residues. The CDR3 bases are TGTGCCAGCAGTTTAGGAGGGGGGACTGAAGCTTTCTTT. It is translated as CASSLGGGTEAFF.